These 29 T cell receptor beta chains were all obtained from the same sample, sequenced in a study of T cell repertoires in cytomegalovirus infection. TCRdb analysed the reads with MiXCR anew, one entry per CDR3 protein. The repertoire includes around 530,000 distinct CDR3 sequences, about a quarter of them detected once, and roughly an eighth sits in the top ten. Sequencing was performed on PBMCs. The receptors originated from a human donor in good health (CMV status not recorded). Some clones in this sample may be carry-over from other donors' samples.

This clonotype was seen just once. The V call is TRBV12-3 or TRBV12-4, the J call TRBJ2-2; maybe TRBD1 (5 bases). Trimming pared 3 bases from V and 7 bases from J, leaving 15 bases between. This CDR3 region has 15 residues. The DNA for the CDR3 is TGTGCCAGCAGTTTGTTTGCAGGGTCTGGCGGGGAGCTGTTTTTT. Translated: CASSLFAGSGGELFF.

CDR3 in DNA: TGTGCCAGCAGCTTTACAGGGGGATTATACGAGCAGTACTTC. Translation gives CASSFTGGLYEQYF. The V call is TRBV7-9, the J call TRBJ2-7, with 8 nucleotides matching TRBD1. The CDR3 is 14 amino acids. The V segment lost 3 bases and the J segment 4 bases; nucleotides outside the gene matches: 5. Germline CDR1 is SEHNR and CDR2 is FQNEAQ (reference sequence).

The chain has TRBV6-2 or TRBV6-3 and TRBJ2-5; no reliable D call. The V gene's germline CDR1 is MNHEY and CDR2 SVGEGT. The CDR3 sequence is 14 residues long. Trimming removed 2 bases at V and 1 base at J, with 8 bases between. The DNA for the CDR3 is TGTGCCAGCAGTTACGCAACTGGCCAAGAGACCCAGTACTTC. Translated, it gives CASSYATGQETQYF.

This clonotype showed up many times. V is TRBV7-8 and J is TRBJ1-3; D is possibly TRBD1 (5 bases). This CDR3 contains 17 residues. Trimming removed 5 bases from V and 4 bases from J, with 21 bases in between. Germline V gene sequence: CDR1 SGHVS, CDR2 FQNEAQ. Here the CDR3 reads CASSPLGEGNRGNTIYF. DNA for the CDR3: TGTGCCAGCAGCCCGCTCGGGGAGGGGAATCGAGGAAACACCATATATTTT.

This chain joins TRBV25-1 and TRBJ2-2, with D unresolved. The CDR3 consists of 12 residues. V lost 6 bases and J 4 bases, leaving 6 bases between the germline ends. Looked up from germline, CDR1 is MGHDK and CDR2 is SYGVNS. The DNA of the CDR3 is TGTGCCAGCAGGGGTGTCACCGGGGAGCTGTTTTTT. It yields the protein CASRGVTGELFF. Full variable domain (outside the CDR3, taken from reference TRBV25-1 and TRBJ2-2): EADIYQTPRYLVIGTGKKITLECSQTMGHDKMYWYQQDPGMELHLIHYSYGVNSTEKGDLSSESTVSRIRTEHFPLTLESARPSHTSQYLCASRGVTGELFFGEGSRLTVL.

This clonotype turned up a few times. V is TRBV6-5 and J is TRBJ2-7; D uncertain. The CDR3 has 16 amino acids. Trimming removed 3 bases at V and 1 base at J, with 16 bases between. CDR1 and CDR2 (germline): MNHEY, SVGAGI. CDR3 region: CASSYSNIQFSYEQYF. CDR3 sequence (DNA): TGTGCCAGCAGTTATTCGAACATACAGTTTTCCTACGAGCAGTACTTC.

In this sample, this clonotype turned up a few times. The chain's CDR3 is CASSPQAGGTQETQYF. The CDR3 coding sequence is TGTGCCAGCTCACCACAAGCGGGAGGAACTCAAGAGACCCAGTACTTC. V and J are TRBV18 and TRBJ2-5, with 9 bases fitting TRBD2. Germline-derived CDR1 and CDR2 are KGHSH and LQKENI. The V and J ends lost 1 base and 2 bases, in that order; junction bases with no gene match: 5. The CDR3 totals 16 residues.

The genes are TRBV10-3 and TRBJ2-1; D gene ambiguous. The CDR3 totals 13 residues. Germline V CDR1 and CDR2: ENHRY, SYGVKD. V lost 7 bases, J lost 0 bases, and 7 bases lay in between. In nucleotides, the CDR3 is TGTGCCATCACAAGAAACTCCTACAATGAGCAGTTCTTC. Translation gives CAITRNSYNEQFF.

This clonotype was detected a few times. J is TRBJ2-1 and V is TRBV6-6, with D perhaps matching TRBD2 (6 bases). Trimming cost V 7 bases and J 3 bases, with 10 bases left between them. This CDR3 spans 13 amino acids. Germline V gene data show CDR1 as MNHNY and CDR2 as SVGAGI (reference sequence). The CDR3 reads CASNPDYYNEQFF. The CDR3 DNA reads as TGTGCCAGCAACCCGGACTACTACAATGAGCAGTTCTTC.

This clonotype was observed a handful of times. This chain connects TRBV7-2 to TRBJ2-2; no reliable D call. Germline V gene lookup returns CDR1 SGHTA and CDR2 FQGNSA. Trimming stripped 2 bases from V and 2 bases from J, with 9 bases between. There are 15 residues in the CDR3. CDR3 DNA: TGTGCCAGCAGCTTATCTCTGGCTAACACCGGGGAGCTGTTTTTT. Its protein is CASSLSLANTGELFF.

The CDR3: CASQRPGGVAFF. The CDR3 bases are TGTGCCAGCCAACGCCCCGGGGGAGTGGCTTTCTTT. The chain uses TRBV25-1 and TRBJ1-1; a weak D match, TRBD1 (5 bases). Trimming shortened V by 8 bases and J by 11 bases, and 18 bases separated the two germline ends. This CDR3 is built from 12 residues. Germline assignment: CDR1 MGHDK and CDR2 SYGVNS.

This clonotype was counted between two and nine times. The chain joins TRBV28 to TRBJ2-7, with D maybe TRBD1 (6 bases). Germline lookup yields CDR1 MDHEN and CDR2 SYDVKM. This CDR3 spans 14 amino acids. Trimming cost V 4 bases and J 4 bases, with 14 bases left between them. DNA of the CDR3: TGTGCCAGCAGTTCCCCTGGACAGATTTACGAGCAGTACGTC. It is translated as CASSSPGQIYEQYV.

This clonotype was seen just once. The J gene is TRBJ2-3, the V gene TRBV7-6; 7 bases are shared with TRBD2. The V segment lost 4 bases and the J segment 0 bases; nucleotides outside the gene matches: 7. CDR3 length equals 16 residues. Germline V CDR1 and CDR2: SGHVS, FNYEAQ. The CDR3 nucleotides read TGTGCCAGCAGCTACCGGGGTAGCGGGAGCACAGATACGCAGTATTTT. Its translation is CASSYRGSGSTDTQYF.

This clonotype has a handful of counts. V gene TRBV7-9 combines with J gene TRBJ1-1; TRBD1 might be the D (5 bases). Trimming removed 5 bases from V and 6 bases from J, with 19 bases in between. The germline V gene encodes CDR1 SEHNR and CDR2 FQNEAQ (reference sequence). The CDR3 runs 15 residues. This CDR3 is CASSPRTPSLAEAFF. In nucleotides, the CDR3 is TGTGCCAGCAGCCCAAGGACACCTTCCCTCGCTGAAGCTTTCTTT.

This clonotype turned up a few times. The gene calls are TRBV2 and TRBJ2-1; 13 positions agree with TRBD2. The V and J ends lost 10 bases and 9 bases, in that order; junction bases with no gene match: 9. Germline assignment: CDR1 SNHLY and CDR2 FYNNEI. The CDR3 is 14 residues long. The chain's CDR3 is CATNGLAGDGEQFF. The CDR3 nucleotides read TGTGCCACGAATGGACTAGCGGGAGATGGTGAGCAGTTCTTC.

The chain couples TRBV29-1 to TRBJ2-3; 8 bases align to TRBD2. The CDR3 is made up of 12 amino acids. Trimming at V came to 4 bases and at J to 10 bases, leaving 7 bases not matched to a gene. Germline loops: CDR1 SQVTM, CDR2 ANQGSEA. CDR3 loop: CSVGLARGAQYF. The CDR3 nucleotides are TGCAGCGTTGGACTGGCGCGGGGGGCGCAGTATTTT.

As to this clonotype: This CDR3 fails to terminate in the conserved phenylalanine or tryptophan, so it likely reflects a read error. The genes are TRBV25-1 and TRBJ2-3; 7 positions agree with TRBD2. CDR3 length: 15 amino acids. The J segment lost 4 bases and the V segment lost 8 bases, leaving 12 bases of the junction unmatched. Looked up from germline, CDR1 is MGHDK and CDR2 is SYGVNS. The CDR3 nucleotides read TGTGCCAGCTCAGGCGGGAGCGCGGTAGCAGATACGCAGTATTCT. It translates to CASSGGSAVADTQYS.

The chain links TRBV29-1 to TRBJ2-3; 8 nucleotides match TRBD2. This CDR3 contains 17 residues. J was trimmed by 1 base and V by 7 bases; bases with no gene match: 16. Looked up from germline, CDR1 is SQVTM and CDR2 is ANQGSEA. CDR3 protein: CSAGRNLGAGGTDTQYF. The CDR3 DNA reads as TGCAGCGCCGGGCGAAATTTAGGAGCGGGAGGCACAGATACGCAGTATTTT.

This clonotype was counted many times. CDR3 loop: CASSLQAGDNEQYF. The CDR3 nucleotides are TGTGCCAGCAGCTTACAGGCAGGGGACAACGAGCAGTACTTC. V usage is TRBV7-2 and J usage is TRBJ2-7; TRBD1 might be the D (6 bases). This CDR3 region has 14 residues. Germline V lookup: CDR1 SGHTA, CDR2 FQGNSA. V was trimmed by 2 bases and J by 5 bases, leaving 13 bases between them.

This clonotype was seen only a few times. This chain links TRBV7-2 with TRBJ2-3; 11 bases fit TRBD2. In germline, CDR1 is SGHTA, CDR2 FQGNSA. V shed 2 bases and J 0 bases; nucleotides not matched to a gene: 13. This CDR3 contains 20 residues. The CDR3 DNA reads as TGTGCCAGCAGCTTACCAAATAGCGGGAGGGCTGGGACTAGCACAGATACGCAGTATTTT. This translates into CASSLPNSGRAGTSTDTQYF.

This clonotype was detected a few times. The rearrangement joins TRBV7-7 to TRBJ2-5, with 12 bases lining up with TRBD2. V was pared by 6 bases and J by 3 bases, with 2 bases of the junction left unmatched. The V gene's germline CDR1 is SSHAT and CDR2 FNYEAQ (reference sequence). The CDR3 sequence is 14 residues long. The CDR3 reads CASSRLAGEETQYF. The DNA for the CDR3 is TGTGCCAGCAGTCGACTAGCGGGAGAAGAGACCCAGTACTTC.

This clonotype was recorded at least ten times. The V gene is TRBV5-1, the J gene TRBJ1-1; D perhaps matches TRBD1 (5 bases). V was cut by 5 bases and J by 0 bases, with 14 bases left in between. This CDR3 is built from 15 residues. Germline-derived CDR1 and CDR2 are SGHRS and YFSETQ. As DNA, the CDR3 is TGCGCCAGCAGACCCGTCGGGGGGATGAACACTGAAGCTTTCTTT. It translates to CASRPVGGMNTEAFF.

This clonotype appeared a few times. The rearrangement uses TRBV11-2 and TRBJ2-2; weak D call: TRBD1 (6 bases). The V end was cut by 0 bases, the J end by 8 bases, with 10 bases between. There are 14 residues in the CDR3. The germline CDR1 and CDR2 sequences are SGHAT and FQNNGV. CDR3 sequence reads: CASSLDRTAGELFF. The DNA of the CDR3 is TGTGCCAGCAGCTTAGACCGGACAGCTGGGGAGCTGTTTTTT.

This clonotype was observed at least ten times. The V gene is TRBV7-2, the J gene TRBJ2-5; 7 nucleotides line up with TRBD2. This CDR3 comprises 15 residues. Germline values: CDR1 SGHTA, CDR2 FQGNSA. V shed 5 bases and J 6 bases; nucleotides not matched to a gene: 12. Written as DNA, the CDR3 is TGTGCCAGCAGCCGGGGGGATCTAGCCCTTCAGACCCAGTACTTC. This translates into CASSRGDLALQTQYF.

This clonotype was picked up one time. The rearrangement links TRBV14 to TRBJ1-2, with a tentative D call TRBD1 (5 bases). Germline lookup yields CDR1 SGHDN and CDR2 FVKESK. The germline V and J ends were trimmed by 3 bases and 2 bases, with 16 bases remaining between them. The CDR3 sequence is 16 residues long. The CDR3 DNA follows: TGTGCCAGCAGCCAGGGCCTTGACAGAAGGAACTATGGCTACACCTTC. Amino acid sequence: CASSQGLDRRNYGYTF.

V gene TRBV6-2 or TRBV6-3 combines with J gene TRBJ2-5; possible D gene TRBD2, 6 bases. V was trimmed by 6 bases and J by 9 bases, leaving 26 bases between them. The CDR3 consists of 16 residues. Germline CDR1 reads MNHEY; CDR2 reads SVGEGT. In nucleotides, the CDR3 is TGTGCCAGCAGCTCACCCCTCGGGAGTTTATGGGTGGCCCAGTACTTC. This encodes CASSSPLGSLWVAQYF.

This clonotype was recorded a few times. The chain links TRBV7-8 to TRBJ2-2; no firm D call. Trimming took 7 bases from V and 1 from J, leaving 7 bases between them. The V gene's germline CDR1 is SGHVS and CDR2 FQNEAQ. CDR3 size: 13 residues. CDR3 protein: CASTPRNTGELFF. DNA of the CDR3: TGTGCCAGCACCCCTCGGAACACCGGGGAGCTGTTTTTT.

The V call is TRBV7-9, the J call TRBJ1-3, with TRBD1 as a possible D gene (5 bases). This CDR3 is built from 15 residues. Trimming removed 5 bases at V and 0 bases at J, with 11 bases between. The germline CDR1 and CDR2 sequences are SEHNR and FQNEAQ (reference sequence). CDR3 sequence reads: CASSVGPSSGNTIYF. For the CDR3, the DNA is TGTGCCAGCAGCGTGGGACCTTCCTCTGGAAACACCATATATTTT.

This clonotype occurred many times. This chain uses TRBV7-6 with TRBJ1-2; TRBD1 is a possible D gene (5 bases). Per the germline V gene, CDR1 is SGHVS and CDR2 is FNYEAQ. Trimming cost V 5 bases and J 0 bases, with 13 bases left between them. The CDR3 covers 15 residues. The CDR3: CASSPGVGSNYGYTF. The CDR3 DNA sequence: TGTGCCAGCAGCCCGGGGGTGGGTTCTAACTATGGCTACACCTTC.